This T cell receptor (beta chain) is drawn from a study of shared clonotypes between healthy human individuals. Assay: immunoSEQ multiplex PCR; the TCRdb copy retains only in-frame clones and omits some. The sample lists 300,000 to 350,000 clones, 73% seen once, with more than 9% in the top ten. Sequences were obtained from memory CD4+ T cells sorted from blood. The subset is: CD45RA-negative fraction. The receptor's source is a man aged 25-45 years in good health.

The CDR3 protein is CASSQLTATNEKLFF. CDR3 nucleotides: TGTGCCAGCAGCCAGCTGACAGCCACAAATGAAAAACTGTTTTTT. The genes are TRBV5-4 and TRBJ1-4, with D possibly being TRBD1 (5 bases). Trimming took off 4 bases at V and 5 bases at J, with 15 bases between the two ends. This CDR3 has 15 residues. Germline V gene sequence: CDR1 SGHNT, CDR2 YYREEE (reference sequence).